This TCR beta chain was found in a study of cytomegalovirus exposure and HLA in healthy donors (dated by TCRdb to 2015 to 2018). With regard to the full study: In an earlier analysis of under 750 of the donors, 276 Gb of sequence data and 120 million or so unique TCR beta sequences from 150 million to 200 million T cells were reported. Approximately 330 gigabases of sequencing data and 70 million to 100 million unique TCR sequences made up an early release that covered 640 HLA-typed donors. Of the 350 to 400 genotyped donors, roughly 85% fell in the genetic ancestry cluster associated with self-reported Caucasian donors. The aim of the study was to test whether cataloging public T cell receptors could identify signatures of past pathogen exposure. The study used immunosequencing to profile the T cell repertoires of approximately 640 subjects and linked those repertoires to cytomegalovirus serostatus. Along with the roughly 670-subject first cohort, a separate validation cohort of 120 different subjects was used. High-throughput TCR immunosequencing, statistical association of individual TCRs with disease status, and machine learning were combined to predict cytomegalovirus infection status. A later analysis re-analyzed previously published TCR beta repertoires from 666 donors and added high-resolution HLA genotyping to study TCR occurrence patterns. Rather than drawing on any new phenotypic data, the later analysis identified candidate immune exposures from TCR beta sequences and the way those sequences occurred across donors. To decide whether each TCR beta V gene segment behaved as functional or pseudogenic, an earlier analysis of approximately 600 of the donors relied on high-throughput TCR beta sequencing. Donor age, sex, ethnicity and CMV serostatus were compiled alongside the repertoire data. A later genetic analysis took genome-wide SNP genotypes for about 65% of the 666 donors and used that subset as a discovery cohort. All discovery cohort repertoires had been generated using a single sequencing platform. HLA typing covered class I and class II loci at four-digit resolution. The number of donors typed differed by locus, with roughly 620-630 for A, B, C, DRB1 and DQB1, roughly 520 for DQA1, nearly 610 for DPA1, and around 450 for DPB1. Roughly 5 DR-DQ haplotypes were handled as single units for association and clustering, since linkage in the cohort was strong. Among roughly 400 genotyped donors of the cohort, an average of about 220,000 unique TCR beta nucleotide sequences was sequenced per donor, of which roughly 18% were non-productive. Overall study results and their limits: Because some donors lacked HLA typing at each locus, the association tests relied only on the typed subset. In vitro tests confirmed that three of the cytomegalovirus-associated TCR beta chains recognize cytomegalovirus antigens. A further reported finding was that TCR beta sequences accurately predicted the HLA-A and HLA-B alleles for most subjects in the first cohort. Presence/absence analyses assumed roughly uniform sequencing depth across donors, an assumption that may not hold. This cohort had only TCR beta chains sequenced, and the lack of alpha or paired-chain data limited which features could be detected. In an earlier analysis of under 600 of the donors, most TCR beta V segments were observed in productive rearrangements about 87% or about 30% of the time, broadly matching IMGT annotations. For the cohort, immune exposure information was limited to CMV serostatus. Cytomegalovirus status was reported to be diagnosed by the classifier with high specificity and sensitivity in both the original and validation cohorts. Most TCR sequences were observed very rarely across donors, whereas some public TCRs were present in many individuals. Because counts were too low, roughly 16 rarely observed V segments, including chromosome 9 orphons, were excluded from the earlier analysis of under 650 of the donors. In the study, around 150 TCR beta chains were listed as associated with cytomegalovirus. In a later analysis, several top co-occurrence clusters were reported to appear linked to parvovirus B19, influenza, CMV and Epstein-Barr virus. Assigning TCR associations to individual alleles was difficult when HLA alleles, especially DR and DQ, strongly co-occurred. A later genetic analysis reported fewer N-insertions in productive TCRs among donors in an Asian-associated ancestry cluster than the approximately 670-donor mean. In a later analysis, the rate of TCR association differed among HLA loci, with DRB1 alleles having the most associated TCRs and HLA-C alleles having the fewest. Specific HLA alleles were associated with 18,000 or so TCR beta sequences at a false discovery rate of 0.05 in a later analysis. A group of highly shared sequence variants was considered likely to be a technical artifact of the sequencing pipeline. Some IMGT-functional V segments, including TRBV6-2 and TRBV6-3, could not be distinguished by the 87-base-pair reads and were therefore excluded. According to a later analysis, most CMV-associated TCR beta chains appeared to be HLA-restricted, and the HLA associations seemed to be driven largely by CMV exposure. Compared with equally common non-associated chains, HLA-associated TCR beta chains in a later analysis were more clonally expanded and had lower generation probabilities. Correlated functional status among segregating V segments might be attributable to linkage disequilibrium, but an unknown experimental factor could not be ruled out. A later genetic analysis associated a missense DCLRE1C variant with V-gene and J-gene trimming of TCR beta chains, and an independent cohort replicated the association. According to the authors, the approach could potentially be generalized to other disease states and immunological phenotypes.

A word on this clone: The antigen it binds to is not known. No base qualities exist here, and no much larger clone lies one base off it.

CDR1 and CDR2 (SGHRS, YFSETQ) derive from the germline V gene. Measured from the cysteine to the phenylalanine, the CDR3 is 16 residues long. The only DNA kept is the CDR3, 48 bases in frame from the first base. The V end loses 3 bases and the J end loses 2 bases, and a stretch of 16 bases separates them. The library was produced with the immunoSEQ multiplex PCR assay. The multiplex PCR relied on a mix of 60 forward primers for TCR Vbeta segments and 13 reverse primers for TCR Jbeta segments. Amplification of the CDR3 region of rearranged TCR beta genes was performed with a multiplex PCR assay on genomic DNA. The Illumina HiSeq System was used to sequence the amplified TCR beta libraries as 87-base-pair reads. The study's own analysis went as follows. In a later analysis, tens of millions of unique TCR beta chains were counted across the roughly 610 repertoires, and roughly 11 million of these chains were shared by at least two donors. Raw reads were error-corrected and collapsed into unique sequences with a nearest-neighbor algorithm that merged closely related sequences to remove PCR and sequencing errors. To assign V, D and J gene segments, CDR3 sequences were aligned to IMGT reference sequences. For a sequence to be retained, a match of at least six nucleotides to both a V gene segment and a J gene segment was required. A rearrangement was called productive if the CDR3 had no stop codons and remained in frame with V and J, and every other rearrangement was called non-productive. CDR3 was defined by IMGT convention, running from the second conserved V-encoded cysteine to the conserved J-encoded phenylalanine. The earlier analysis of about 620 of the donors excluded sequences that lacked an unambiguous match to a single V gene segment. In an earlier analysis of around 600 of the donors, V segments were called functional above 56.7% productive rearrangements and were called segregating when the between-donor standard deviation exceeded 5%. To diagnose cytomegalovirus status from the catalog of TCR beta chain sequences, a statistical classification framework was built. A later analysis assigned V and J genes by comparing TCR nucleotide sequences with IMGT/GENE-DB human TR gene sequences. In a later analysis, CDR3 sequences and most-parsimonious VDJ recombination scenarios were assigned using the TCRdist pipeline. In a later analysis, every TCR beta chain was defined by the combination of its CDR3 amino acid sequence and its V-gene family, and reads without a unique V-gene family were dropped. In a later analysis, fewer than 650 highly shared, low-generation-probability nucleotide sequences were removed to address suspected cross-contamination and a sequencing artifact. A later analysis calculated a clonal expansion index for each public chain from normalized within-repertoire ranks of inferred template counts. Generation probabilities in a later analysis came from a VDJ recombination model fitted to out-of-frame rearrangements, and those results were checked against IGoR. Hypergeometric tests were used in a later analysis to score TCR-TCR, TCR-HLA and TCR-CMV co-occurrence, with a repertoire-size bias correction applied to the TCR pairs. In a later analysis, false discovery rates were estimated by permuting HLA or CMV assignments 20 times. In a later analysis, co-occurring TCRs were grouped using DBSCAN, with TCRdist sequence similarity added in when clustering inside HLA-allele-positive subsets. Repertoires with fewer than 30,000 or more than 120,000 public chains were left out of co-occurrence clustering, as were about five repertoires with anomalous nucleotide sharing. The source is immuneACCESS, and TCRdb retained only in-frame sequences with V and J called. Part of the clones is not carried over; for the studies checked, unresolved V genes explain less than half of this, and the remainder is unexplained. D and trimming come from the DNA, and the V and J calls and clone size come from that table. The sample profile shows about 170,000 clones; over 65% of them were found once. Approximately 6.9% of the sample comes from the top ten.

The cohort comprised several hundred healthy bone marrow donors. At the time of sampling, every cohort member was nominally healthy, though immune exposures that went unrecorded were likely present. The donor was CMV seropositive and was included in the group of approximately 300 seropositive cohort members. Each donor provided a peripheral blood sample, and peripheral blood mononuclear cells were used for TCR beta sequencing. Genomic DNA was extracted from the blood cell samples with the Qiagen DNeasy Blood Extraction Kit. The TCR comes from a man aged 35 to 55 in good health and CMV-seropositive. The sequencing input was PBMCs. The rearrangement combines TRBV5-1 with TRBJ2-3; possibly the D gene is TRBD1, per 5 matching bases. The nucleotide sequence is TGCGCCAGCAGCTCGGGTCAGGGAACCAACACAGATACGCAGTATTTT. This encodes CASSSGQGTNTDTQYF.